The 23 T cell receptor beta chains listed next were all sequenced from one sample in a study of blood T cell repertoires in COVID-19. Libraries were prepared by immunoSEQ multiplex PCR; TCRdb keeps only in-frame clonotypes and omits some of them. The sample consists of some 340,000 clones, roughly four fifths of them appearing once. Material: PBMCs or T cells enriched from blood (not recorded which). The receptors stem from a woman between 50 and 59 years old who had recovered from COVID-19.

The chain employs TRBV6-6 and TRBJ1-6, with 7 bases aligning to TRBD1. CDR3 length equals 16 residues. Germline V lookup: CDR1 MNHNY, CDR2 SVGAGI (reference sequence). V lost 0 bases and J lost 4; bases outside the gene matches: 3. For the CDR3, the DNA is TGTGCCAGCAGTTACTCGAGGGGACAGTATAATTCACCCCTCCACTTT. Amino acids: CASSYSRGQYNSPLHF.

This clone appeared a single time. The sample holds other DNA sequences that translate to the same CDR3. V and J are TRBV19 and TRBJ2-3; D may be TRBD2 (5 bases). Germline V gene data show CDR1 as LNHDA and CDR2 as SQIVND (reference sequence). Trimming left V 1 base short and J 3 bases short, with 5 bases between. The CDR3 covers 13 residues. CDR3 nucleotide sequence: TGTGCCAGTAGTATAGCGGGGACAGATACGCAGTATTTT. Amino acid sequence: CASSIAGTDTQYF.

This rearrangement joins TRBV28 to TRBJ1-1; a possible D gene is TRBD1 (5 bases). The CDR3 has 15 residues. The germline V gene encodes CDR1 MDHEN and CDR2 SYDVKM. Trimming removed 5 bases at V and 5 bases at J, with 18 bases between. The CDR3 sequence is CASSPAHAGATEAFF. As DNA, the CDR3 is TGTGCCAGCAGTCCTGCCCATGCTGGGGCTACTGAAGCTTTCTTT.

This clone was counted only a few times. The CDR3 nucleotides are TGTGCCAGCAGCCAAGAGGGAGGCCCCCGAGTGGTAGGTTACACCTTC. Amino acids: CASSQEGGPRVVGYTF. The chain is built from TRBV4-2 and TRBJ1-2; D is unresolved. V was pared by 0 bases and J by 11 bases, with 22 bases between. This CDR3 is built from 16 residues. Per the germline V gene, CDR1 is LGHNA and CDR2 is YNFKEQ.

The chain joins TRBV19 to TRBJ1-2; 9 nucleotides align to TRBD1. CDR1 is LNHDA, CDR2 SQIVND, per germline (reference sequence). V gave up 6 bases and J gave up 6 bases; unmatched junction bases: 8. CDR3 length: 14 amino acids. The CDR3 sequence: CASSPTGGRHGYTF. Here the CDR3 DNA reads TGTGCCAGTAGCCCCACAGGGGGCCGACATGGCTACACCTTC.

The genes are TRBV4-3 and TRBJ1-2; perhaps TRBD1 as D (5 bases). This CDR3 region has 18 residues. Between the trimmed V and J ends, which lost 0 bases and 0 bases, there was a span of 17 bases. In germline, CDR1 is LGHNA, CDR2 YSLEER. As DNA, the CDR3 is TGCGCCAGCAGCCAAGACCCTCCGGGCGGGGGTACTAACTATGGCTACACCTTC. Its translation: CASSQDPPGGGTNYGYTF.

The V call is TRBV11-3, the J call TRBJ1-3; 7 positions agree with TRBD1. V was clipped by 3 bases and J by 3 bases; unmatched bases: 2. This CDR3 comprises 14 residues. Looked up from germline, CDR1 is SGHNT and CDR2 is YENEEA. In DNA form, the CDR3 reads TGTGCCAGCAGCTTTCAGGGGGATGGAAACACCATATATTTT. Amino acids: CASSFQGDGNTIYF.

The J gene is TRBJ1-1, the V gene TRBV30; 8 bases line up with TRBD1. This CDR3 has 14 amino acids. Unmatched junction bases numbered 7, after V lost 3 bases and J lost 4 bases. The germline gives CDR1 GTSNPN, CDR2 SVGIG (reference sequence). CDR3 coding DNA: TGTGCCTGGAGGAGGCAGGGGGCGGGCACTGAAGCTTTCTTT. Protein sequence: CAWRRQGAGTEAFF.

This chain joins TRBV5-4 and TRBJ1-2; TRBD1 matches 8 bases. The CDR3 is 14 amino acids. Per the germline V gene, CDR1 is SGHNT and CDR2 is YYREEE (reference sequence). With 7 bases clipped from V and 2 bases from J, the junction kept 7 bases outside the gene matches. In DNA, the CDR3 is TGTGCCAGCGGGATCACAGGGGGAAACTATGGCTACACCTTC. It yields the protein CASGITGGNYGYTF.

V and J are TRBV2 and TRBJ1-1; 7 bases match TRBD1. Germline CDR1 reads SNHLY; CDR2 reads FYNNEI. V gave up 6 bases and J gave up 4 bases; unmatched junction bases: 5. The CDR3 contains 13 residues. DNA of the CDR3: TGTGCCAGCAGCATCGACAGGGCCACTGAAGCTTTCTTT. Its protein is CASSIDRATEAFF.

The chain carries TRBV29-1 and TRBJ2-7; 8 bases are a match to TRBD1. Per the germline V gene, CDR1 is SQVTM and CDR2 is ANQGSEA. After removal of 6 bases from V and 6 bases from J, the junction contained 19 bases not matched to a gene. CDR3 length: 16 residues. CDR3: CSVIRHLTGDISEQYF. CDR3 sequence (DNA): TGCAGCGTGATACGCCATCTGACAGGGGATATTTCCGAGCAGTACTTC.

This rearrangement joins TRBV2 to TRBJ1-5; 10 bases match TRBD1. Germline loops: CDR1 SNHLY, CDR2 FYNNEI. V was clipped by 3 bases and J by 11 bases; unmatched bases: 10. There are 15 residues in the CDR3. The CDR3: CASSETGGASGAQHF. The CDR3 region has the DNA TGTGCCAGCAGTGAGACAGGGGGCGCCTCCGGGGCCCAGCATTTT.

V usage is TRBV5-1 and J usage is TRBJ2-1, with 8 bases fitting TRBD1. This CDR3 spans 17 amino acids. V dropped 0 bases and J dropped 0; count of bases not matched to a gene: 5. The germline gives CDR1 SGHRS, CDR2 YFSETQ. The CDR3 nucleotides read TGCGCCAGCAGCTTGGGACCAGGGGGCACCTCCTACAATGAGCAGTTCTTC. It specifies CASSLGPGGTSYNEQFF.

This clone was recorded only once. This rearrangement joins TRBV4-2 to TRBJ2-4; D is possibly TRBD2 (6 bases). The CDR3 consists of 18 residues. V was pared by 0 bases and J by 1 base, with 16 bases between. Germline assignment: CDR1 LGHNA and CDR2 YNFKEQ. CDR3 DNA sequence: TGTGCCAGCAGCCAAGACCCTACGGGGGAGCCGGCCAAAAACATTCAGTACTTC. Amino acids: CASSQDPTGEPAKNIQYF.

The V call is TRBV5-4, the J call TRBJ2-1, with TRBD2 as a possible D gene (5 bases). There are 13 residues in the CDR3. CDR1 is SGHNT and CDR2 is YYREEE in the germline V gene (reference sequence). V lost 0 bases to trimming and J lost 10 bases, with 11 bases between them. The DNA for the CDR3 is TGTGCCAGCAGCTTGGCCAAGGACTGGGAGCAGTTCTTC. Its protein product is CASSLAKDWEQFF.

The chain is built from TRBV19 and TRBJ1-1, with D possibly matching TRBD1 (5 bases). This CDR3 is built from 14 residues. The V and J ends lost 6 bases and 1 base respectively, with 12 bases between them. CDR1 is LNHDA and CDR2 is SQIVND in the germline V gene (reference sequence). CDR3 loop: CASRGGLPNTEAFF. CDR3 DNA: TGTGCCAGTAGGGGGGGACTCCCGAACACTGAAGCTTTCTTT. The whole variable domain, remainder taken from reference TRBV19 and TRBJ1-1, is DGGITQSPKYLFRKEGQNVTLSCEQNLNHDAMYWYRQDPGQGLRLIYYSQIVNDFQKGDIAEGYSVSREKKESFPLTVTSAQKNPTAFYLCASRGGLPNTEAFFGQGTRLTVV.

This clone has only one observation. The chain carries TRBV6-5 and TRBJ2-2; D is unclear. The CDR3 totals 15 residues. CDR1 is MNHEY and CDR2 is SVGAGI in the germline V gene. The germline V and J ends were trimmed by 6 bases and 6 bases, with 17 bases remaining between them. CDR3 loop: CASRTRPATAGELFF. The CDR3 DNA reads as TGTGCCAGCAGAACTCGCCCCGCCACGGCCGGGGAGCTGTTTTTT.

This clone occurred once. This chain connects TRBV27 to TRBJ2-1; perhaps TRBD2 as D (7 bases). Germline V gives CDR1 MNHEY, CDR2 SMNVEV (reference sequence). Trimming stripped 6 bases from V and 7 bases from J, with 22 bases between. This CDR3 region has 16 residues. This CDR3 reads CASRDGGQVFRNEQFF. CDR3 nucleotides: TGTGCCAGCAGGGACGGGGGGCAGGTCTTTAGGAATGAGCAGTTCTTC.

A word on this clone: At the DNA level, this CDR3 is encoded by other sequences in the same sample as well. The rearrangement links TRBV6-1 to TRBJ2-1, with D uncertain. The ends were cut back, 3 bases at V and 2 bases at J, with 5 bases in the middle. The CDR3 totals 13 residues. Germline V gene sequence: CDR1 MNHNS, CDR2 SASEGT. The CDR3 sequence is CASSDAAYNEQFF. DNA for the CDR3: TGTGCCAGCAGTGATGCGGCCTACAATGAGCAGTTCTTC.

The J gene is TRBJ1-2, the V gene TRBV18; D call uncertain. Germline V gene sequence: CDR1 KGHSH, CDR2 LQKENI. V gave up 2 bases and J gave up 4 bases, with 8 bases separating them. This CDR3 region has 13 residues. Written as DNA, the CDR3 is TGTGCCAGCTCACCAACCGGGATCTATGGCTACACCTTC. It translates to CASSPTGIYGYTF.

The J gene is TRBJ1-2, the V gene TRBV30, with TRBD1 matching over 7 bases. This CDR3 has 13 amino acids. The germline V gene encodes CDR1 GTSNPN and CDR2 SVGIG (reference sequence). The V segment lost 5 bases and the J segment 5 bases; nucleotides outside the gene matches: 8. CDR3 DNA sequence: TGTGCCTGGGGGGAAGGGGGCGCGTATGGCTACACCTTC. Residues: CAWGEGGAYGYTF.

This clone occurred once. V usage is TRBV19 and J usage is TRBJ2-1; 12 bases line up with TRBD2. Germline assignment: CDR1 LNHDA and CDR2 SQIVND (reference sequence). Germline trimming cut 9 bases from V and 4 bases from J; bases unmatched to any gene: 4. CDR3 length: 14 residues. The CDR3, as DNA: TGTGCCAGCGCACTAGCGGGAGGTTACAATGAGCAGTTCTTC. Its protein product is CASALAGGYNEQFF. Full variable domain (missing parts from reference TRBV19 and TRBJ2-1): DGGITQSPKYLFRKEGQNVTLSCEQNLNHDAMYWYRQDPGQGLRLIYYSQIVNDFQKGDIAEGYSVSREKKESFPLTVTSAQKNPTAFYLCASALAGGYNEQFFGPGTRLTVL.

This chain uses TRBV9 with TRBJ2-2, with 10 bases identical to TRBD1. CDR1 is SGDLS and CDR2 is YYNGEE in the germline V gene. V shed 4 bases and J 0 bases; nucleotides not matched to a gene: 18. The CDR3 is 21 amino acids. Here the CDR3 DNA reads TGTGCCAGCAGCCGAATGGACAGGGGGTGGGAGGTCAGCCCGAACACCGGGGAGCTGTTTTTT. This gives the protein CASSRMDRGWEVSPNTGELFF.